This T cell receptor beta chain was identified in a study of T cell clonality in common variable immunodeficiency. Both groups were predominantly of Caucasian heritage. Study-level points and caveats: Links between repertoire features and CVID complications were heterogeneity-limited. Reportedly, TCR beta sequences from common variable immunodeficiency showed fewer deletions and N-nucleotide insertions.

This clone has a count of ten or more. Its antigen is undetermined. The read finishes 3 residues shy of the CDR3 end, and the germline J gene is used to complete it. This CDR3 region has 14 residues. Trimming removed 6 bases at V and 3 bases at J, with 18 bases between. Germline CDR1 GTSNPN, CDR2 SVGIG (reference sequence). Equal genomic DNA amounts from CVID and control samples were sequenced. TCRdb keeps only in-frame clones here, not all; method: immunoSEQ multiplex PCR. Altogether approximately 81,000 clones were found in the sample, and no singletons occur. The receptor comes from a person aged 18 to 70 in good health. Sequenced material: peripheral blood mononuclear cells. The V and J genes are TRBV30 and TRBJ2-7; D possibly corresponds to TRBD2 (6 bases). The CDR3: CACRTGAGYYEQYF. The covered CDR3 bases are TGTGCCTGCCGGACGGGAGCAGGGTACTACGAG. Variable domain in full (rest from reference TRBV30 and TRBJ2-7): SQTIHQWPATLVQPVGSPLSLECTVEGTSNPNLYWYRQAAGRGLQLLFYSVGIGQISSEVPQNLSASRPQDRQFILSSKKLLLSDSGFYLCACRTGAGYYEQYFGPGTRLTVT.